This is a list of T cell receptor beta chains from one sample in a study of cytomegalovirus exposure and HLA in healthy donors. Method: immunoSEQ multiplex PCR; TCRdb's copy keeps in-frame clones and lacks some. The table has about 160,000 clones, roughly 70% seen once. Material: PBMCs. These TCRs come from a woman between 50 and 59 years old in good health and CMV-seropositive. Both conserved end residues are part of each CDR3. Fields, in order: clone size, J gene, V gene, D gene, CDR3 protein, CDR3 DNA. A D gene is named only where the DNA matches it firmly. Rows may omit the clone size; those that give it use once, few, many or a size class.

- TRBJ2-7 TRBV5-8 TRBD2 CASRTGTSGGYEQYF TGTGCCAGCAGAACCGGGACTAGCGGGGGCTACGAGCAGTACTTC
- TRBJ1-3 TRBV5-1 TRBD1 CASSFMDRASGNTIYF TGCGCCAGCAGCTTCATGGACAGGGCCTCTGGAAACACCATATATTTT
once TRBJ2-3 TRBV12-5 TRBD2 CASGLAQRGGLLGTDTQYF TGTGCTAGTGGTTTGGCTCAGCGGGGGGGCCTACTAGGCACAGATACGCAGTATTTT
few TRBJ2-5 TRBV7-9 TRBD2 CASLAGGSEETQYF TGTGCCAGCTTAGCGGGGGGTTCAGAGGAGACCCAGTACTTC
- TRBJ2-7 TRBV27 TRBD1 CASSNRDRGHEQYF TGTGCCAGCAGCAATAGAGACAGGGGCCACGAGCAGTACTTC
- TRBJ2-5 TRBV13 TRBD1 CASSLMGQQETQYF TGTGCCAGCAGCTTGATGGGACAGCAAGAGACCCAGTACTTC
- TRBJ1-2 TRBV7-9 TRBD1 CASSLVYGDRFYGYTF TGTGCCAGCAGCTTAGTGTATGGGGACAGATTCTATGGCTACACCTTC
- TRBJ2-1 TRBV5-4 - CASSVGQRDEQFF TGTGCCAGCAGCGTGGGACAGCGGGATGAGCAGTTCTTC
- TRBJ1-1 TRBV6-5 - CASSSGQTLREAFF TGTGCCAGCAGTTCCGGACAAACATTAAGAGAAGCTTTCTTT
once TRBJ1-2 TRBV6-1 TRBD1 CASSESPGTGVRNLRGYTF TGTGCCAGCAGCGAATCGCCGGGGACAGGGGTCCGCAATCTTAGAGGCTACACCTTC
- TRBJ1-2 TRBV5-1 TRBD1 CASSPGQGYGYTF TGCGCCAGCAGCCCCGGACAGGGGTATGGCTACACCTTC
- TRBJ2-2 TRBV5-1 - CASSRGTGELFF TGCGCCAGCAGCCGGGGGACCGGGGAGCTGTTTTTT
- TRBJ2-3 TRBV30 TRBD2 CAWSSGTSADTQYF TGTGCCTGGAGTTCCGGGACTAGCGCGGATACGCAGTATTTT
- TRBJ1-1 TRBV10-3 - CAISEAGGNTEAFF TGTGCCATCAGTGAGGCGGGGGGGAACACTGAAGCTTTCTTT
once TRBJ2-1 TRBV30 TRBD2 CAWSRAGGYNEQFF TGTGCCTGGAGTCGAGCGGGGGGTTACAATGAGCAGTTCTTC
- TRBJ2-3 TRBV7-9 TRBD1 CASSLYGDRAALDTQYF TGTGCCAGCAGCTTATATGGGGACAGGGCCGCCTTGGATACGCAGTATTTT
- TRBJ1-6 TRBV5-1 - CASSLGLGGSRNSPLHF TGCGCCAGCAGCTTGGGTCTCGGGGGGAGCCGGAATTCACCCCTCCACTTT
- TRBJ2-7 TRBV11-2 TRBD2 CASSSWTSFPSYEQYF TGTGCCAGCAGCTCTTGGACTAGTTTCCCATCCTACGAGCAGTACTTC
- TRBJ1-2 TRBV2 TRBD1 CASSRRTGGDGYTF TGTGCCAGCAGTCGCCGGACAGGGGGCGATGGCTACACCTTC
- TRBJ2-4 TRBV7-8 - CASSPSLAKNIQYF TGTGCCAGCAGCCCGAGTCTAGCCAAAAACATTCAGTACTTC